These 9 T cell receptor beta chains share one sample of origin, sequenced in a study of Tregs in tolerant kidney transplant recipients. Sequencing was performed with immunoSEQ multiplex PCR; in TCRdb, only in-frame clones are kept and a portion is missing. This sample yields some 66,000 clones, of which around nine tenths are seen a single time; about 10% belongs to the top ten. The sample in question was CD8+ T cells from blood, obtained before the transplant. Receptors originate from a human donor who received a combined kidney and bone marrow transplant.

The chain recombines TRBV15 with TRBJ2-1, with TRBD1 matching over 7 bases. The CDR3 has 15 amino acids. Trimming removed 4 bases from V and 3 bases from J; junction bases left unmatched: 6. Germline assignment: CDR1 LNHNV and CDR2 YYDKDF (reference sequence). CDR3 sequence (DNA): TGTGCCACCAGCACAGGACAGGCTAACTACAATGAGCAGTTCTTC. Translation gives CATSTGQANYNEQFF.

The chain combines TRBV15 with TRBJ2-1; 10 nucleotides line up with TRBD1. The CDR3 consists of 17 residues. V lost 6 bases to trimming and J lost 5 bases; unmatched junction nucleotides: 13. Germline V gene sequence: CDR1 LNHNV, CDR2 YYDKDF (reference sequence). CDR3 protein: CATRTGGYRYANNEQFF. Written as DNA, the CDR3 is TGTGCCACCAGGACAGGGGGCTATAGATACGCGAACAATGAGCAGTTCTTC.

This chain links TRBV9 with TRBJ1-2, with 9 bases matching TRBD1. J gave up 7 bases and V 4 bases, and 8 bases lay outside the gene matches. The CDR3 spans 14 residues. Germline-derived CDR1 and CDR2 are SGDLS and YYNGEE. The CDR3 sequence is CASSPAGTGSGYTF. The CDR3 coding sequence is TGTGCCAGCAGCCCCGCCGGGACAGGGTCTGGCTACACCTTC.

The V gene is TRBV29-1, the J gene TRBJ2-3; the match to TRBD1 covers 9 bases. The CDR3 is 14 amino acids. Trimming took 5 bases from V and 0 from J; bases not matched to a gene: 3. Germline values: CDR1 SQVTM, CDR2 ANQGSEA. CDR3 protein: CSVRDRASTDTQYF. The CDR3 coding sequence is TGCAGCGTTAGGGACAGGGCTAGCACAGATACGCAGTATTTT.

This clone was seen a single time. The rearrangement uses TRBV6-5 and TRBJ1-2, with D possibly matching TRBD1 (5 bases). Germline-derived CDR1 and CDR2 are MNHEY and SVGAGI. The CDR3 runs to 14 residues. Trimming removed 2 bases at V and 6 bases at J, with 13 bases between. CDR3 residues: CASSYGSGMDGYTF. In DNA form, the CDR3 reads TGTGCCAGCAGTTACGGTTCAGGGATGGATGGCTACACCTTC.

This chain connects TRBV4-3 to TRBJ2-7, with 7 positions matching TRBD1. This CDR3 spans 15 amino acids. Losses at the gene ends were 1 base for V and 3 bases for J; bases not matched to a gene: 6. The V gene's germline CDR1 is LGHNA and CDR2 YSLEER. The CDR3 coding sequence is TGCGCCAGCAGCCAAGGGGGACAGAGTTACTACGAGCAGTACTTC. This sequence encodes CASSQGGQSYYEQYF.

The V and J genes are TRBV27 and TRBJ2-7, with 9 bases that match TRBD1. The V gene's germline CDR1 is MNHEY and CDR2 SMNVEV (reference sequence). V shed 5 bases, J shed 9 bases, and the junction held 8 bases outside the gene matches. The CDR3 spans 13 residues. DNA of the CDR3: TGTGCCAGCAGTCGGGACAGGGTGAGTGTGCAGTACTTC. It codes for CASSRDRVSVQYF.

The chain joins TRBV4-1 to TRBJ2-7; 8 nucleotides align to TRBD2. From germline, CDR1 is MGHRA and CDR2 YSYEKL. V lost 3 bases, J lost 5 bases, and 9 bases stayed unmatched. The CDR3 covers 15 residues. This CDR3 is CASSHGGGLGDEQYF. Written as DNA, the CDR3 is TGCGCCAGCAGCCACGGCGGGGGACTAGGCGACGAGCAGTACTTC.

The chain employs TRBV7-3 and TRBJ2-5, with 11 bases matching TRBD2. This CDR3 region has 16 residues. V gave up 5 bases and J gave up 3 bases; unmatched junction bases: 8. CDR1 and CDR2 (germline): SGHTA, FQGTGA. This CDR3 reads CASSPALAGGEETQYF. CDR3 bases: TGTGCCAGCAGCCCCGCCCTAGCGGGAGGTGAAGAGACCCAGTACTTC.